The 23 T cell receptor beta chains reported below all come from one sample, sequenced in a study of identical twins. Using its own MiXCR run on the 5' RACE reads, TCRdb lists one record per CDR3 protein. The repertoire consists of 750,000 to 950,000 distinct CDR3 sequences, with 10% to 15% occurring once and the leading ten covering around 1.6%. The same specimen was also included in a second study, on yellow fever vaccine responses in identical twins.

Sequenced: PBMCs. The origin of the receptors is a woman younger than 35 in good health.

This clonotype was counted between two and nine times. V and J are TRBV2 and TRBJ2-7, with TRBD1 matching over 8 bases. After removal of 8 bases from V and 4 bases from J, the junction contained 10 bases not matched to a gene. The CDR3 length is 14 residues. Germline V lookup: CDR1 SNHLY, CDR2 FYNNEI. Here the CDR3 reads CASVTGQGVYEQYF. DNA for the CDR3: TGTGCCAGCGTAACTGGACAGGGAGTATACGAGCAGTACTTC.

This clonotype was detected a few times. The CDR3 DNA sequence: TGTGCCAGCAGCTTGTCGGTAAGGGGAGCAGATACGCAGTATTTT. Encoded protein: CASSLSVRGADTQYF. The chain is built from TRBV5-6 and TRBJ2-3, with D perhaps TRBD1 or TRBD2 (5 bases each). Trimming cost V 1 base and J 4 bases, with 13 bases left between them. Germline V gene sequence: CDR1 SGHDT, CDR2 YYEEEE. This CDR3 region has 15 residues.

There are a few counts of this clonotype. The CDR3 DNA follows: TGTGCCAGCGGCCAGGGGGTCAACTATGGCTACACCTTC. Amino acid sequence: CASGQGVNYGYTF. This chain connects TRBV12-3 or TRBV12-4 to TRBJ1-2; 7 bases are shared with TRBD1. V shed 8 bases and J 2 bases; nucleotides not matched to a gene: 5. This CDR3 has 13 residues.

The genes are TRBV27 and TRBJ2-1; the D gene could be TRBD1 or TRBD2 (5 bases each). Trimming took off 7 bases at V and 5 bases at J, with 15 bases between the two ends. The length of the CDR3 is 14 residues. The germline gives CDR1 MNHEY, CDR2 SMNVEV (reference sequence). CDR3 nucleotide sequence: TGTGCCAGCACCAAATCCGGGACCCACAATGAGCAGTTCTTC. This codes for CASTKSGTHNEQFF.

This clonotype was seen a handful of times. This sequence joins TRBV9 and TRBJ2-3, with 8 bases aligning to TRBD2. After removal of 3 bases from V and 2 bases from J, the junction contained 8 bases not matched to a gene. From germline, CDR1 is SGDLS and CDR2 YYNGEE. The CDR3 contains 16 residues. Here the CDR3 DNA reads TGTGCCAGCAGCGACCGGCGGGGGGACCTCACAGATACGCAGTATTTT. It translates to CASSDRRGDLTDTQYF.

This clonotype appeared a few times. CDR3 sequence: CASSLPDGTGVEQYF. The CDR3 region has the DNA TGTGCCAGCAGTTTACCCGACGGGACAGGGGTGGAGCAGTACTTC. The gene calls are TRBV28 and TRBJ2-7; TRBD1 agrees at 10 bases. Losses at the gene ends were 2 bases for V and 7 bases for J; bases not matched to a gene: 8. The CDR3 contains 15 residues. Germline V lookup: CDR1 MDHEN, CDR2 SYDVKM. The full variable domain, completed using reference TRBV28 and TRBJ2-7, is DVKVTQSSRYLVKRTGEKVFLECVQDMDHENMFWYRQDPGLGLRLIYFSYDVKMKEKGDIPEGYSVSREKKERFSLILESASTNQTSMYLCASSLPDGTGVEQYFGPGTRLTVT.

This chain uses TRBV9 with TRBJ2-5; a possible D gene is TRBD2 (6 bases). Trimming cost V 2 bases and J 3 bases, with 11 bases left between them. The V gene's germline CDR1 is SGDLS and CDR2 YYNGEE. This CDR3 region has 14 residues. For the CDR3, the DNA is TGTGCCAGCAGCGTTGGGACTCGAGAAGAGACCCAGTACTTC. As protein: CASSVGTREETQYF.

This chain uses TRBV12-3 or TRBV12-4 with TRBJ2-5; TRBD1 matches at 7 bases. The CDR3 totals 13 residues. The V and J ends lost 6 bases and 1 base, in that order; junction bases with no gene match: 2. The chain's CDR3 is CASRWTGQETQYF. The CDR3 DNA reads TGTGCCAGCAGGTGGACAGGCCAAGAGACCCAGTACTTC.

CDR3 DNA: TGCGCCAGCAGCTTCGGACTAGCGGGAAGGGATACGCAGTATTTT. Translated, it gives CASSFGLAGRDTQYF. The chain employs TRBV5-1 and TRBJ2-3; 12 bases align to TRBD2. The CDR3 is 15 residues long. Germline lookup yields CDR1 SGHRS and CDR2 YFSETQ. J was trimmed by 6 bases and V by 2 bases; bases with no gene match: 4.

As DNA, the CDR3 is TGTGCCAGCAGTTACTCGAAGTTTGGTCTGGGCACTGAAGCTTTCTTT. It yields the protein CASSYSKFGLGTEAFF. The chain recombines TRBV6-5 with TRBJ1-1; D is undetermined. The germline CDR1 and CDR2 sequences are MNHEY and SVGAGI. Trimming stripped 0 bases from V and 4 bases from J, with 15 bases between. The CDR3 totals 16 residues.

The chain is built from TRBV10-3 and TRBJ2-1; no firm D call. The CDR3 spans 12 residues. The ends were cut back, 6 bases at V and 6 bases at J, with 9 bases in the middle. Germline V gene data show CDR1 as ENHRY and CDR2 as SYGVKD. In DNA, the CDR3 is TGTGCCATCAGCCACAACGGCAATGAGCAGTTCTTC. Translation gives CAISHNGNEQFF.

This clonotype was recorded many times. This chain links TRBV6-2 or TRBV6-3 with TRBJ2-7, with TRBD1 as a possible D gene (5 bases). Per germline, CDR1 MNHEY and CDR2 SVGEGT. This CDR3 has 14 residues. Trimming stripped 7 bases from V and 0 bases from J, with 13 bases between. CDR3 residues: CASTLQVNSYEQYF. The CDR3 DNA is TGTGCCAGCACCCTACAGGTAAACTCCTACGAGCAGTACTTC.

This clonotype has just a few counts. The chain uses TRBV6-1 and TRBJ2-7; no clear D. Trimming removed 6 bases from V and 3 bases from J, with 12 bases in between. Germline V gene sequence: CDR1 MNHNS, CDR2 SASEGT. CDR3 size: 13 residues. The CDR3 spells CASRGGGYYEQYV. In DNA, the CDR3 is TGTGCCAGCAGGGGCGGCGGATACTACGAGCAGTACGTC.

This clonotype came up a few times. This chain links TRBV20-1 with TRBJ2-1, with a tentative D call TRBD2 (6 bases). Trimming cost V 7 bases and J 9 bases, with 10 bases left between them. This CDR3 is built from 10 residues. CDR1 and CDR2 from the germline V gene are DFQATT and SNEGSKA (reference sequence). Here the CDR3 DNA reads TGCAGTGTGGTGCGGGGTGAGCAGTTCTTC. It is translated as CSVVRGEQFF.

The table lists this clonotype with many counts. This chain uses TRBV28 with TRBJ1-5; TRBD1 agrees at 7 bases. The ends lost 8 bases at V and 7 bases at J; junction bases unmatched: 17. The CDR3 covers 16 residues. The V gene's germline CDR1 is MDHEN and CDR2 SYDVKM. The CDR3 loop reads CASPPGGQSSRQPQHF. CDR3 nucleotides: TGTGCCAGCCCCCCTGGGGGACAGTCTAGCCGCCAGCCCCAGCATTTT.

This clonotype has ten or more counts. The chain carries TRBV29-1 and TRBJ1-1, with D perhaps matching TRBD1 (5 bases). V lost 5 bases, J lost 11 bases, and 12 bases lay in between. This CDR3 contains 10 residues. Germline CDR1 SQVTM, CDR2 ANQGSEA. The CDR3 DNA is TGCAGCGTTCTGGAAGGGGAGGCTTTCTTT. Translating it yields CSVLEGEAFF.

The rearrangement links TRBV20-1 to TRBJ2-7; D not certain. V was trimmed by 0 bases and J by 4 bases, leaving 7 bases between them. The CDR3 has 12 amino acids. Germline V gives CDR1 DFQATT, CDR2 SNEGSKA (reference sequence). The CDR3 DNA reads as TGCAGTGCTAGAGAGGCCGGGTACGAGCAGTACGTC. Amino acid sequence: CSAREAGYEQYV.

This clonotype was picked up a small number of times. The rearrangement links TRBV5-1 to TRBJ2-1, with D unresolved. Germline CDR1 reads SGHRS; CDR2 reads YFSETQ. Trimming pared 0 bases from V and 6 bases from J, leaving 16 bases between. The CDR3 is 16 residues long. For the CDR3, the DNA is TGCGCCAGCAGCTTGGCCGGCTCTGGGGTATTCAATGAGCAGTTCTTC. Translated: CASSLAGSGVFNEQFF.

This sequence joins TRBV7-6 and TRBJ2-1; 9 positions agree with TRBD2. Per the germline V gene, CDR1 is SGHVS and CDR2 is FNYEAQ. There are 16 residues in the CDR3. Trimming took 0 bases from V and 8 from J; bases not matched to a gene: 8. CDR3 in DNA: TGTGCCAGCAGCTTAGCGGTTGCGGGGGGGCTGGATGAGCAGTTCTTC. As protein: CASSLAVAGGLDEQFF.

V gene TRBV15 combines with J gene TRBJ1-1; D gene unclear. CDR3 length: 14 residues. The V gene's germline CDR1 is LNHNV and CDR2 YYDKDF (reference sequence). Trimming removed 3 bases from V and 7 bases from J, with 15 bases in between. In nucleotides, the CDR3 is TGTGCCACCAGCAGCCAAGGAACCCTCGGTGAAGCTTTCTTT. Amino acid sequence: CATSSQGTLGEAFF.

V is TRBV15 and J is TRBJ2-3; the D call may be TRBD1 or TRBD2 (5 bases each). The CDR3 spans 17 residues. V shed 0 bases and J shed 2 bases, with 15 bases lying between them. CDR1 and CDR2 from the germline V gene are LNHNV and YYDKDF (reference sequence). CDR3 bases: TGTGCCACCAGCAGAGATCCCGGGTGGGGGACCACAGATACGCAGTATTTT. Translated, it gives CATSRDPGWGTTDTQYF.

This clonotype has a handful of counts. The CDR3 DNA sequence: TGTGCCAGCATGAAAAGTTCTAGCGGGAGCCACAATGAGCAGTTCTTC. Amino acids: CASMKSSSGSHNEQFF. V and J are TRBV7-9 and TRBJ2-1, with TRBD2 matching over 10 bases. Unmatched junction bases numbered 11, after V lost 7 bases and J lost 5 bases. The CDR3 runs 16 residues. Per germline, CDR1 SEHNR and CDR2 FQNEAQ (reference sequence). Drawing the rest from reference TRBV7-9 and TRBJ2-1, the complete variable domain is DTGVSQNPRHKITKRGQNVTFRCDPISEHNRLYWYRQTLGQGPEFLTYFQNEAQLEKSRLLSDRFSAERPKGSFSTLEIQRTEQGDSAMYLCASMKSSSGSHNEQFFGPGTRLTVL.

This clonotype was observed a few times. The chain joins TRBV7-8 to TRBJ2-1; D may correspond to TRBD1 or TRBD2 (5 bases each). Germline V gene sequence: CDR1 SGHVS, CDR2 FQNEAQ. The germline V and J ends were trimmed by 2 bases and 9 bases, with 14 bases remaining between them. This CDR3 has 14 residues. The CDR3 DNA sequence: TGTGCCAGCAGCTTAAGGCGGCAGGGAGTTGAGCAGTTCTTC. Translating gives CASSLRRQGVEQFF.